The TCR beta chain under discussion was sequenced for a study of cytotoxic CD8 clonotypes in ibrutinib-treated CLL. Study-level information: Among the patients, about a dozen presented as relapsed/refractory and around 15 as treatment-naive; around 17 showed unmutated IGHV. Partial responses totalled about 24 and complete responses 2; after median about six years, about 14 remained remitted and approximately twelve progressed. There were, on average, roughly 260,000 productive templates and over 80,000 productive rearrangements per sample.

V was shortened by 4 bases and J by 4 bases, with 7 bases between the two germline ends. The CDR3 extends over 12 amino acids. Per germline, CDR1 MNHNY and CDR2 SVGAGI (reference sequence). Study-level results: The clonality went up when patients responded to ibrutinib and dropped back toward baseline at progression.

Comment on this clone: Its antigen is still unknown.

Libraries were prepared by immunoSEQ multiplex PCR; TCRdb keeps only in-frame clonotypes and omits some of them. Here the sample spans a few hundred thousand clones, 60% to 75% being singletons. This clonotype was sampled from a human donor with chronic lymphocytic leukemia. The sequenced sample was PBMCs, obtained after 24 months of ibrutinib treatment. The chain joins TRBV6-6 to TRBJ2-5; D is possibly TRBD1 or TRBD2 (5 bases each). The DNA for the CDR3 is TGTGCCAGCAGTTTTGGGGGAGAGACCCAGTACTTC. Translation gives CASSFGGETQYF.